This TCR beta chain was captured in a study of Ad26.COV2.S vaccination and SARS-CoV-2 variants (dated by TCRdb to the early 2020s). Regarding the complete study: Vaccine-arm donors were drawn from COV1001, a multicentre, randomized, double-blind, placebo-controlled phase I-IIa trial of Ad26.COV2.S in healthy adults. Ad26.COV2.S was given intramuscularly at 5x10^10 or 1x10^11 viral particles, as a single shot or as two shots 56 days apart. TCRbeta repertoire sequencing served as the tool for gauging how specific and how broad the SARS-CoV-2-reactive T cell receptors were following Ad26.COV2.S vaccination. The TCR-sequenced set comprised around 30 samples: 19 Ad26.COV2.S vaccine recipients, 5 placebo recipients and 8 SARS-CoV-2 convalescent individuals. Participants in the trial were split at random into five groups of five each, receiving low-dose or high-dose Ad26.COV2.S once or twice, or else placebo on both occasions. Investigators remained blinded to trial group allocation during experiments and outcome assessment. Results the study describes overall, beyond this receptor: According to the authors, total T cell responses may have been underestimated by the TCR breadth and depth analyses. Vaccine and placebo recipients had similar non-spike TCR breadth, a finding consistent with the vaccine containing only spike. Higher spike-specific TCR breadth was observed in Ad26.COV2.S recipients than in placebo recipients (P = 0.0014). After vaccination, spike-specific CD8+ and CD4+ T cell responses were reported to show substantial breadth. The study lacked the statistical power to compare responses across vaccine doses or regimens.

TCRbeta CDR3 regions were sequenced with the immunoSEQ Assay. After extraction, genomic DNA underwent amplification by bias-controlled multiplex PCR, followed by high-throughput sequencing. Turning to the authors' computational methods: To quantify the absolute abundance of every unique TCRbeta CDR3 region, sequences were collapsed and filtered. T cell fraction was estimated by normalizing TCRbeta template counts to usable DNA, which was measured by amplifying reference genes present in all nucleated cells. Repertoire TCRs were annotated as SARS-CoV-2-specific when V gene, CDR3 amino acid sequence and J gene were exactly matched to a known reactive TCR set. The reference SARS-CoV-2 TCR set was derived from MIRA and filtered for enrichment in COVID-19-positive ImmuneCODE repertoires, a step that removed public or cross-reactive TCRs. Using the MIRA antigens, annotated TCRs were further analysed by specific ORF or by position within an ORF. Breadth was defined as annotated unique rearrangements over total unique productive rearrangements; depth was the summed frequency of those rearrangements. Two-sided Wilcoxon rank-sum tests were used to compare TCR breadth between groups. Drawn from immuneACCESS, this table holds only the in-frame rearrangements with V and J called that TCRdb kept. Clones are partly lost; checked studies trace under half to an unresolved V gene and leave the rest unexplained. D and trimming were read from the DNA, whereas the V and J calls and clone size are those reported in that table. Within this sample are 450,000 to 550,000 clones, with 80% to 90% of them counted one time only. The biggest ten clones account for over 2.5% of the sample.

In light of the paper, this sample's treatment or condition label describes: approximately 18 received Ad26.COV2.S at low or high dose, single or two shots; 5 received placebo; per-sample allocation not given. For vaccine and placebo recipients, the sequenced repertoires came from samples collected on day 63 after the first injection. In Cohort 1b, roughly 25 adults aged 18-55 years were enrolled at a single site in Boston, USA, between 29 July and 7 August 2020. Ad26.COV2.S was a replication-incompetent adenovirus type 26 vector expressing a prefusion-stabilized SARS-CoV-2 spike protein from the original Wuhan strain. This clone has more than one count but fewer than ten. The clone's antigen remains unknown. It has no much larger one-base neighbor in the sample; base qualities were not kept. The source is a person between 18 and 59 years old who received the Ad26.COV2.S COVID-19 vaccine or a placebo. This specimen was peripheral blood, taken in a trial of Ad26.COV2.S vaccine versus placebo.

The nucleotide sequence is given as TGCAGCGTTGCGGGATGGAGCTCTGGAAACACCATATATTTT. Its coded protein is CSVAGWSSGNTIYF. The chain is assembled from TRBV29-1 and TRBJ1-3; the D gene identity is not certain. Deletion took 4 bases off V and 0 bases off J, with a span of 10 bases between the germline ends. Including the terminal cysteine and phenylalanine, the CDR3 comprises 14 residues. Only CDR3 DNA remains: 42 bases, in frame from the first base. The germline V gene sets CDR1 to SQVTM and CDR2 to ANQGSEA.